One sample yielded the 7 T cell receptor beta chains listed below, sequenced in a study of neoadjuvant nivolumab and ipilimumab in lung cancer (dated by TCRdb to 2019 to 2021). The sample's time point label, in plain terms: at surgical resection after neoadjuvant nivolumab +/- ipilimumab. The library was produced with the immunoSEQ multiplex PCR assay. TCRdb carries this immuneACCESS record with in-frame sequences only. Its versions omit some clonotypes, under half of them owing to an unresolved V gene in the studies checked, with the rest unexplained. The sample includes 30,000 to 35,000 clones, with over 75% observed a single time. Around 4.8% of the sample belongs to the ten largest clones. Sequenced material: peripheral blood, taken after neoadjuvant nivolumab, alone or with ipilimumab, at or shortly before surgery. All receptors derive from an adult with non-small cell lung cancer.

The rearrangement links TRBV11-2 to TRBJ1-1; TRBD1 agrees at 9 bases. Trimming took 2 bases from V and 4 from J; bases not matched to a gene: 5. Germline V lookup: CDR1 SGHAT, CDR2 FQNNGV. The CDR3 sequence is 15 residues long. CDR3 sequence: CASSLLGQGTTEAFF. CDR3 DNA: TGTGCCAGCAGCTTACTCGGACAGGGGACCACTGAAGCTTTCTTT.

The chain carries TRBV6-5 and TRBJ2-3; no clear D gene. The V gene lost 0 bases and the J gene lost 2 bases, with 12 bases spanning the gap. This CDR3 comprises 16 residues. Germline CDR1 reads MNHEY; CDR2 reads SVGAGI. This CDR3 is CASSYSMWQNTDTQYF. The CDR3, as DNA: TGTGCCAGCAGTTACTCGATGTGGCAGAACACAGATACGCAGTATTTT.

CDR3 coding DNA: TGCGCCAGCAGCTTGGTTCCAGCAGGATACGAGCAGTACTTC. Translated, it gives CASSLVPAGYEQYF. The V call is TRBV5-1, the J call TRBJ2-7; unclear D gene. This CDR3 has 14 residues. Germline-derived CDR1 and CDR2 are SGHRS and YFSETQ. V was shortened by 0 bases and J by 4 bases, with 11 bases between the two germline ends.

The chain has TRBV15 and TRBJ2-1; the match to TRBD2 covers 10 bases. Germline V lookup: CDR1 LNHNV, CDR2 YYDKDF (reference sequence). This CDR3 has 15 residues. J lost 4 bases, V lost 2 bases, and 2 bases had no gene match. The CDR3 is CATSRRSGGYNEQFF. CDR3 coding DNA: TGTGCCACCAGCAGACGTAGCGGGGGGTACAATGAGCAGTTCTTC.

The V and J genes are TRBV2 and TRBJ2-3; 7 bases match TRBD1. This CDR3 has 15 amino acids. Trimming removed 5 bases from V and 0 bases from J; junction bases left unmatched: 5. CDR1 is SNHLY and CDR2 is FYNNEI in the germline V gene. Here the CDR3 reads CASSFQGDSTDTQYF. DNA for the CDR3: TGTGCCAGCAGTTTCCAGGGGGATAGCACAGATACGCAGTATTTT.

The chain links TRBV29-1 to TRBJ1-2; D is unclear. V lost 0 bases and J 7 bases, leaving 9 bases between the germline ends. This CDR3 has 12 residues. In germline, CDR1 is SQVTM, CDR2 ANQGSEA. The CDR3, as DNA: TGCAGCGTTGAAGATCGTGCCAGTGGCTACACCTTC. Amino acid sequence: CSVEDRASGYTF.

This chain links TRBV15 with TRBJ2-7; 9 bases are a match to TRBD2. With V trimmed by 5 bases and J by 7 bases, 9 bases remained unmatched. Germline CDR1 is LNHNV and CDR2 is YYDKDF (reference sequence). This CDR3 has 14 amino acids. The CDR3 sequence: CATSVGGGAEEQYF. The CDR3, as DNA: TGTGCCACCAGCGTGGGCGGGGGGGCGGAGGAGCAGTACTTC.